This T cell receptor beta chain was profiled in a study of blood T cell repertoires in COVID-19. The wider study: There were acute and convalescent COVID-19 samples, and they came from the United States, Italy and Spain. The analysed material was cDNA or gDNA that came from T cells, B-cell-depleted T cells, or PBMCs.

In the authors' methods: Reference gene primer amplification gave estimated nucleated cell counts. The repertoire was sequenced with immunoSEQ multiplex PCR; TCRdb's copy has only in-frame clones and lacks some. Clonal size and the V and J genes are those of that table, whereas D and trimming came from the DNA. Among about 80,000 clones listed, roughly 80% were seen once. The source of this sequence is a woman aged 35 to 49 with active or convalescent COVID-19. Sequencing was done on a sample of peripheral blood.

CDR3 bases: TGTGCCAGCAGCTTAGAACCGCGGGAGACCCAGTACTTC. Its translation is CASSLEPRETQYF. This chain uses TRBV7-2 with TRBJ2-5; D remains unclear. This CDR3 is built from 13 residues. The ends were cut back, 1 base at V and 5 bases at J, with 8 bases in the middle. Germline CDR1 reads SGHTA; CDR2 reads FQGNSA.